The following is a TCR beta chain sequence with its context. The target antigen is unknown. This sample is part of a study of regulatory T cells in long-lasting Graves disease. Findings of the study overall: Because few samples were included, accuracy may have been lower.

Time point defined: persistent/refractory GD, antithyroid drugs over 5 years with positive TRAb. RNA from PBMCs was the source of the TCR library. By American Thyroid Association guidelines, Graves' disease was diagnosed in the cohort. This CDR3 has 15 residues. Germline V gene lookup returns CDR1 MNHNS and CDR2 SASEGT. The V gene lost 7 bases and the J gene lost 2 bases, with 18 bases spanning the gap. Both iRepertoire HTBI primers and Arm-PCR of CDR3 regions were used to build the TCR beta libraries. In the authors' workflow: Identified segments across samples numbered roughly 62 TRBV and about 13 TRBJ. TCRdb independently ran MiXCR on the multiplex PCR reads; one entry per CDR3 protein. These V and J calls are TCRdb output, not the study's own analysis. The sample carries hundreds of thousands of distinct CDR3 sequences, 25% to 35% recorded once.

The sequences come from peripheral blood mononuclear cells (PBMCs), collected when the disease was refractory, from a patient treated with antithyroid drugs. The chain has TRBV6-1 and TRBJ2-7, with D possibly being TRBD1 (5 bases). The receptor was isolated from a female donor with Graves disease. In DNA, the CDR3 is TGTGCCAGCACCCAGGGTGGTCGGGCAACCTACGAGCAGTACTTC. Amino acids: CASTQGGRATYEQYF.